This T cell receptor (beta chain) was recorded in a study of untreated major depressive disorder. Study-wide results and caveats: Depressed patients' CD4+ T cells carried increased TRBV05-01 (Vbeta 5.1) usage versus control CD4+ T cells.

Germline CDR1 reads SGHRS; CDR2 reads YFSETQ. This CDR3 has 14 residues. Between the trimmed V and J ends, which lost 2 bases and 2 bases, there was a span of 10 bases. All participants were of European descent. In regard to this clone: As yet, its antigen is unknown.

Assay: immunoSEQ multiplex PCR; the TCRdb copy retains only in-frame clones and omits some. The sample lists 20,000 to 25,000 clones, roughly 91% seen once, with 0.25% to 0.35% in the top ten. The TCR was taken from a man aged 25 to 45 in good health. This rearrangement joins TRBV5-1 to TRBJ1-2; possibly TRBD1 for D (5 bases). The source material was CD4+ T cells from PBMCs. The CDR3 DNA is TGCGCCAGCAGCTTCCAGGGTGGAAACTATGGCTACACCTTC. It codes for CASSFQGGNYGYTF.